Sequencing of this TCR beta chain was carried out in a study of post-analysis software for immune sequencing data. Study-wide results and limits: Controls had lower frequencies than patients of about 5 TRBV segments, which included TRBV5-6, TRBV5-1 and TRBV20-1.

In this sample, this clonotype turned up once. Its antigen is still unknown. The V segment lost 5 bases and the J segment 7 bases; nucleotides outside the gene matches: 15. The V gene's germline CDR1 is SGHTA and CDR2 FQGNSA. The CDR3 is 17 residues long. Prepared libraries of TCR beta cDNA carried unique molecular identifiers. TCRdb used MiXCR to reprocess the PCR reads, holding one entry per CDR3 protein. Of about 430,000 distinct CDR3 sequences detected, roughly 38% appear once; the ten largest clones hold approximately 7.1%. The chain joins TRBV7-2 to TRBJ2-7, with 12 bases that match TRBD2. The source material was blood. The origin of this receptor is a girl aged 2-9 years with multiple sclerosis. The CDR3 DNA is TGTGCCAGCAGCGCAACTAGCGGGAGGTCTGTGTCATGGGAGCAGTACTTC. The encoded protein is CASSATSGRSVSWEQYF.